Each of the 22 T cell receptor beta chains below was sequenced from the same sample in a study of CXCR3-negative and CXCR3-positive naive CD8 T cells. Researchers prepared the TRB cDNA libraries using 5' RACE with UMI labels. TCRdb re-called the 5' RACE reads; one entry per CDR3 protein, DNA not given. Its clone listing holds under 85,000 distinct CDR3 sequences. Sequencing input: naive CXCR3- CD8+ T cells from blood. As to subset: CD45RO-CCR7+CD27+CD95- naive CD8+ T cells lacking CXCR3 (TNR3-). These receptors were obtained from a human donor in good health. Some clones in this sample may be carry-over from other donors' samples.

CDR3 protein: CASSPDRVPPEQYF. The rearrangement uses TRBV28 and TRBJ2-7; TCRdb picks TRBD1, but there is no DNA to check that call. From germline, CDR1 is MDHEN and CDR2 SYDVKM. The CDR3 extends over 14 amino acids.

The gene calls are TRBV9 and TRBJ2-3. Germline values: CDR1 SGDLS, CDR2 YYNGEE. The CDR3 is made up of 15 amino acids. The CDR3 sequence is CASSGLLVLTDTQYF.

This chain connects TRBV6-2 or TRBV6-3 to TRBJ2-5. Per the germline V gene, CDR1 is MNHEY and CDR2 is SVGEGT. This CDR3 has 15 residues. CDR3 protein: CASRRLSGVQETQYF.

The gene calls are TRBV7-9 and TRBJ2-7; checking the TCRdb D call of TRBD2 is not possible without DNA. The CDR3 runs to 13 residues. Germline CDR1 SEHNR, CDR2 FQNEAQ (reference sequence). The CDR3 region is CASSSPGGLEQYF.

This chain links TRBV7-3 with TRBJ2-7; checking the TCRdb D call of TRBD1 is not possible without DNA. The CDR3 is 14 amino acids. Germline CDR1 is SGHTA and CDR2 is FQGTGA. The CDR3 region is CARSLTGGGDEQYF.

The chain combines TRBV20-1 with TRBJ1-1; without DNA, the TCRdb call of TRBD1 cannot be checked. Germline lookup yields CDR1 DFQATT and CDR2 SNEGSKA (reference sequence). This CDR3 is 12 amino acids long. The chain's CDR3 is CSAGELRQEAFF.

The rearrangement uses TRBV28 and TRBJ1-1. This CDR3 has 13 residues. CDR1 MDHEN and CDR2 SYDVKM come from the germline V gene. The CDR3: CASSFAHGTEAFF.

This rearrangement joins TRBV6-2 or TRBV6-3 to TRBJ1-1; TCRdb proposes TRBD1, but this gene call is untestable without DNA. Germline CDR1 reads MNHEY; CDR2 reads SVGEGT. The CDR3 extends over 14 amino acids. Here the CDR3 reads CASSYGTGNTEAFF.

The J gene is TRBJ2-1, the V gene TRBV7-3. Germline V CDR1 and CDR2: SGHTA, FQGTGA. The CDR3 is 15 amino acids. CDR3 residues: CASSPFITIYNEQFF.

The rearrangement links TRBV10-1 to TRBJ2-3; TCRdb's D call of TRBD2 is untestable without DNA. CDR3 length: 14 residues. Germline assignment: CDR1 WNHNN and CDR2 SYGVQD (reference sequence). The CDR3 reads CASRLGTSTDTQYF.

The chain couples TRBV21-1 to TRBJ2-5; the TCRdb call, TRBD2, lacks DNA for checking. TRBV21-1 is deemed a pseudogene. The CDR3 covers 17 residues. The CDR3 sequence: CASSKKSHQRGQETQYF.

V is TRBV4-2 and J is TRBJ2-1; TCRdb indicates TRBD2, and absent DNA this call remains unverified. Germline assignment: CDR1 LGHNA and CDR2 YNFKEQ. This CDR3 has 16 amino acids. This CDR3 is CASSPREEAGVLEQFF.

This CDR3 reads CASSVAEGQGILGYTF. This chain links TRBV9 with TRBJ1-2; TCRdb lists TRBD1, though no DNA is available to test this call. This CDR3 is built from 16 residues. Germline assignment: CDR1 SGDLS and CDR2 YYNGEE.

This sequence joins TRBV10-3 and TRBJ2-1. This CDR3 contains 13 residues. CDR1 and CDR2 from the germline V gene are ENHRY and SYGVKD. The CDR3 protein is CAISESTGQEQFF.

This chain links TRBV11-2 with TRBJ2-5; TCRdb names TRBD2, which stays unverified in the absence of DNA. This CDR3 is built from 17 residues. In germline, CDR1 is SGHAT, CDR2 FQNNGV. CDR3 sequence: CASSPSGVAGVVETQYF.

The rearrangement joins TRBV29-1 to TRBJ2-1; TCRdb indicates TRBD1, and absent DNA this call remains unverified. The CDR3 sequence is 13 residues long. The germline CDR1 and CDR2 sequences are SQVTM and ANQGSEA. The CDR3 here is CSVEGGNYNEQFF.

J is TRBJ1-3 and V is TRBV29-1; the D call from TCRdb, TRBD1, cannot be confirmed without DNA. The germline CDR1 and CDR2 sequences are SQVTM and ANQGSEA. The length of the CDR3 is 14 residues. The CDR3 loop is CSAGTPGSGNTIYF.

The CDR3 reads CASSPSTSGPFTDTQYF. The rearrangement links TRBV3-1 to TRBJ2-3; TCRdb reports TRBD2, a call that lacks DNA to check it against. CDR1 is LGHDT and CDR2 is YNNKEL in the germline V gene (reference sequence). CDR3 size: 17 residues.

The chain is built from TRBV12-3 or TRBV12-4 and TRBJ2-7; lacking DNA, the TRBD1 call made by TCRdb goes unchecked. The CDR3 is 11 amino acids. CDR3 region: CASSWERVQYF.

The chain carries TRBV28 and TRBJ2-2; TCRdb designates TRBD2, a call that cannot be tested without DNA. The CDR3 is 17 residues long. CDR1 and CDR2 (germline): MDHEN, SYDVKM. CDR3 sequence: CASSLSAGGPNTGELFF.

J is TRBJ1-2 and V is TRBV15. Germline CDR1 and CDR2: LNHNV and YYDKDF (reference sequence). There are 11 residues in the CDR3. The CDR3 region is CATSTGPGYTF. Looking up the rest from reference TRBV15 and TRBJ1-2 gives the full variable domain: DAMVIQNPRYQVTQFGKPVTLSCSQTLNHNVMYWYQQKSSQAPKLLFHYYDKDFNNEADTPDNFQSRRPNTSFCFLDIRSPGLGDTAMYLCATSTGPGYTFGSGTRLTVV.

The V call is TRBV4-3, the J call TRBJ2-1; TCRdb's D gene call, TRBD1, goes unchecked for lack of DNA. Germline V lookup: CDR1 LGHNA, CDR2 YSLEER. The CDR3 is 15 residues long. The CDR3: CASRPGRSSYNEQFF.